This TCR beta chain was sequenced in a study of blood T cell repertoires in COVID-19. The wider study: The samples span acute and convalescent COVID-19 from the United States, Italy and Spain.

V gave up 5 bases and J gave up 12 bases, with 16 bases separating them. Per the germline V gene, CDR1 is MDHEN and CDR2 is SYDVKM. The CDR3 spans 12 residues. Seattle's enrolled individuals joined amid active infection and were then monitored longitudinally. Here immunoSEQ multiplex PCR was the method, and the copy in TCRdb shows in-frame clones only, minus some. The top ten hold around 19% of the sample, which has roughly 88,000 clones, around 88% seen once. This sequence was found in a woman aged 55-69 years with COVID-19, enrolled during active disease. The sample taken for sequencing was peripheral blood. The chain links TRBV28 to TRBJ1-2; tentatively, D is TRBD1 (6 bases). The CDR3 is CASSNRDGGHTF. The CDR3 DNA reads TGTGCCAGCAGTAACAGGGACGGCGGCCACACCTTC.